This T cell receptor beta chain came from a study of blood T cell repertoires in COVID-19. Study background: The United States, Italy and Spain provided the acute and convalescent COVID-19 samples.

Clones were read by immunoSEQ multiplex PCR, and TCRdb kept only the in-frame ones, dropping some. The repertoire consists of 290,000 or so clones, with around 90% occurring once and the leading ten covering 3.5% to 5%. Trimming removed 5 bases from V and 7 bases from J, with 17 bases in between. CDR3 size: 14 residues. Germline assignment: CDR1 MNHEY and CDR2 SVGAGI. Cohorts were determined from participant-reported clinical history. This TCR derives from a young woman with acute COVID-19. Material: PBMCs or T cells enriched from blood (not recorded which). This chain uses TRBV6-5 with TRBJ1-2; D remains ambiguous. Written as DNA, the CDR3 is TGTGCCAGCAGTACCCGGGGAGGGAAGGGTGGCTACACCTTC. Protein: CASSTRGGKGGYTF.